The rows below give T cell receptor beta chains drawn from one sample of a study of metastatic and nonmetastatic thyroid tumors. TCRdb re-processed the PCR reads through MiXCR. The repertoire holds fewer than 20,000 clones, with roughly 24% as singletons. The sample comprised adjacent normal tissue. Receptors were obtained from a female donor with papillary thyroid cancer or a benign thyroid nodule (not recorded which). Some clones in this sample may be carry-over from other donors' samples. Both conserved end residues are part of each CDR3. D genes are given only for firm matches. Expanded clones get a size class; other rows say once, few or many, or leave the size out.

CDR3 protein: CASHRLGRGTGNTIYF; CDR3 DNA: TGTGCCAGCCATCGACTAGGACGGGGCACTGGAAACACCATATATTTT; clone size: few; J gene: TRBJ1-3; V gene: TRBV28; CDR3 length: 16; D gene: NA
CDR3 protein: CSAPTTSGVTDTQYF; CDR3 DNA: TGCAGTGCCCCAACGACTAGCGGGGTCACAGATACGCAGTATTTT; clone size: medium-sized; J gene: TRBJ2-3; V gene: TRBV20-1; CDR3 length: 15; D gene: TRBD2
CDR3 protein: CASSLASVNSHGYTF; CDR3 DNA: TGTGCCAGCAGCCTTGCATCGGTAAATTCGCATGGCTACACCTTC; clone size: many; J gene: TRBJ1-2; V gene: TRBV3-1; CDR3 length: 15; D gene: NA
CDR3 protein: CASSADGGYYGYTF; CDR3 DNA: TGTGCCAGCAGCGCAGATGGCGGATACTATGGCTACACCTTC; clone size: NA; J gene: TRBJ1-2; V gene: TRBV9; CDR3 length: 14; D gene: NA
CDR3 protein: CSATDGNYGYTF; CDR3 DNA: TGCAGTGCCACGGACGGCAACTATGGCTACACCTTC; clone size: NA; J gene: TRBJ1-2; V gene: TRBV20-1; CDR3 length: 12; D gene: NA
CDR3 protein: CASSYTGTEETQCF; CDR3 DNA: TGTGCCAGCAGTTATACCGGGACAGAAGAGACCCAGTGCTTC; clone size: few; J gene: TRBJ2-5; V gene: TRBV12-3/TRBV12-4; CDR3 length: 14; D gene: TRBD1
CDR3 protein: CACSEVSGSSYEQYF; CDR3 DNA: TGTGCCTGCAGTGAAGTCTCGGGCAGCTCCTACGAGCAGTACTTC; clone size: NA; J gene: TRBJ2-7; V gene: TRBV6-1; CDR3 length: 15; D gene: NA
CDR3 protein: CASSKGLAGYEQYF; CDR3 DNA: TGCGCCAGCAGCAAGGGACTAGCGGGGTACGAGCAGTACTTC; clone size: many; J gene: TRBJ2-7; V gene: TRBV5-1; CDR3 length: 14; D gene: TRBD2
CDR3 protein: CATSVRVDSPLHF; CDR3 DNA: TGTGCCACCAGTGTGAGGGTGGATTCACCCCTCCACTTT; clone size: few; J gene: TRBJ1-6; V gene: TRBV15; CDR3 length: 13; D gene: NA
CDR3 protein: CSVRVGQGTYEQYF; CDR3 DNA: TGCAGCGTGAGGGTGGGACAGGGGACCTACGAGCAGTACTTC; clone size: NA; J gene: TRBJ2-7; V gene: TRBV29-1; CDR3 length: 14; D gene: TRBD1
CDR3 protein: CASIESSYEQYF; CDR3 DNA: TGTGCCAGCATTGAGTCCTCCTACGAGCAGTACTTC; clone size: NA; J gene: TRBJ2-7; V gene: TRBV6-1; CDR3 length: 12; D gene: NA
CDR3 protein: CASSYAGQENTEAFF; CDR3 DNA: TGTGCCAGCAGTTACGCCGGACAGGAGAACACTGAAGCTTTCTTT; clone size: few; J gene: TRBJ1-1; V gene: TRBV6-6; CDR3 length: 15; D gene: TRBD1
CDR3 protein: CASSPLGTEAFF; CDR3 DNA: TGTGCCAGCAGCCCTCTCGGCACTGAAGCTTTCTTT; clone size: few; J gene: TRBJ1-1; V gene: TRBV12-3/TRBV12-4; CDR3 length: 12; D gene: NA
CDR3 protein: CASSLGTSGGTDTQYF; CDR3 DNA: TGCGCCAGCAGCTTAGGGACTAGCGGGGGCACAGATACGCAGTATTTT; clone size: NA; J gene: TRBJ2-3; V gene: TRBV5-1; CDR3 length: 16; D gene: TRBD2
CDR3 protein: CATRGTDSYNSPLHF; CDR3 DNA: TGTGCCACCCGAGGGACAGACTCCTATAATTCACCCCTCCACTTT; clone size: NA; J gene: TRBJ1-6; V gene: TRBV5-4; CDR3 length: 15; D gene: TRBD1
CDR3 protein: CSGKGDRGLVDTF; CDR3 DNA: TGTAGTGGAAAGGGGGACAGGGGGCTGGTAGACACCTTC; clone size: NA; J gene: TRBJ1-2; V gene: TRBV20-1; CDR3 length: 13; D gene: TRBD1
CDR3 protein: CASSMSEGYTF; CDR3 DNA: TGTGCCAGTAGTATGAGTGAGGGCTACACCTTC; clone size: few; J gene: TRBJ1-2; V gene: TRBV19; CDR3 length: 11; D gene: NA
CDR3 protein: CASSIDLGRGNEQFF; CDR3 DNA: TGTGCCAGTAGTATAGATCTGGGACGGGGCAATGAGCAGTTCTTC; clone size: NA; J gene: TRBJ2-1; V gene: TRBV19; CDR3 length: 15; D gene: NA
CDR3 protein: CASSLDRIFYGYTF; CDR3 DNA: TGTGCCAGCAGTTTAGACAGGATTTTCTATGGCTACACCTTC; clone size: NA; J gene: TRBJ1-2; V gene: TRBV28; CDR3 length: 14; D gene: NA
CDR3 protein: CATSDRGARQGKNEQFF; CDR3 DNA: TGTGCCACCAGTGATCGGGGGGCGAGACAGGGCAAGAATGAGCAGTTCTTC; clone size: NA; J gene: TRBJ2-1; V gene: TRBV24-1; CDR3 length: 17; D gene: NA
CDR3 protein: CATSRDQGAYEQYF; CDR3 DNA: TGTGCCACCAGCAGAGATCAGGGGGCCTACGAGCAGTACTTC; clone size: few; J gene: TRBJ2-7; V gene: TRBV15; CDR3 length: 14; D gene: TRBD1
CDR3 protein: CSAPKGGRSRTEAFF; CDR3 DNA: TGCAGTGCTCCCAAAGGGGGACGTTCGAGGACTGAAGCTTTCTTT; clone size: NA; J gene: TRBJ1-1; V gene: TRBV20-1; CDR3 length: 15; D gene: NA
CDR3 protein: CAWKPGGLGTYGYTF; CDR3 DNA: TGTGCCTGGAAACCGGGGGGATTGGGAACCTATGGCTACACCTTC; clone size: NA; J gene: TRBJ1-2; V gene: TRBV30; CDR3 length: 15; D gene: NA
CDR3 protein: CASSEGLYNSPLHF; CDR3 DNA: TGTGCCAGCAGTGAGGGCCTTTATAATTCACCCCTCCACTTT; clone size: few; J gene: TRBJ1-6; V gene: TRBV6-1; CDR3 length: 14; D gene: NA
CDR3 protein: CASSYDPVGVSGNTIYF; CDR3 DNA: TGTGCCAGCAGTTATGATCCAGTGGGGGTCTCTGGGAACACCATATATTTT; clone size: few; J gene: TRBJ1-3; V gene: TRBV6-5; CDR3 length: 17; D gene: NA
CDR3 protein: CASISGTNGNTIYF; CDR3 DNA: TGTGCCAGCATTTCGGGGACTAATGGAAACACCATATATTTT; clone size: few; J gene: TRBJ1-3; V gene: TRBV2; CDR3 length: 14; D gene: NA
CDR3 protein: CASAWGTPYEQYF; CDR3 DNA: TGTGCCAGCGCCTGGGGGACCCCCTACGAGCAGTACTTC; clone size: NA; J gene: TRBJ2-7; V gene: TRBV7-8; CDR3 length: 13; D gene: NA
CDR3 protein: CSAKTSGSSYDQYF; CDR3 DNA: TGCAGTGCCAAGACTAGCGGGAGCTCCTACGATCAGTACTTC; clone size: NA; J gene: TRBJ2-7; V gene: TRBV20-1; CDR3 length: 14; D gene: TRBD2
CDR3 protein: CASSGQIGYTF; CDR3 DNA: TGTGCCAGCAGTGGGCAGATTGGCTACACCTTC; clone size: NA; J gene: TRBJ1-2; V gene: TRBV6-1; CDR3 length: 11; D gene: NA
CDR3 protein: CASSRAGVEQFF; CDR3 DNA: TGTGCCAGCAGCCGAGCAGGAGTTGAGCAGTTCTTC; clone size: NA; J gene: TRBJ2-1; V gene: TRBV7-2; CDR3 length: 12; D gene: NA
CDR3 protein: CATSDSGTGGTEAFF; CDR3 DNA: TGTGCCACCAGTGATTCCGGGACAGGTGGCACTGAAGCTTTCTTT; clone size: few; J gene: TRBJ1-1; V gene: TRBV24-1; CDR3 length: 15; D gene: TRBD1
CDR3 protein: CASSLATGVDSPLHF; CDR3 DNA: TGTGCCAGCAGCTTGGCGACAGGAGTCGATTCACCCCTCCACTTT; clone size: NA; J gene: TRBJ1-6; V gene: TRBV5-6; CDR3 length: 15; D gene: NA
CDR3 protein: CASSFEGTGNTIYF; CDR3 DNA: TGTGCCAGCAGTTTTGAAGGGACCGGAAACACCATATATTTT; clone size: few; J gene: TRBJ1-3; V gene: TRBV6-2/TRBV6-3; CDR3 length: 14; D gene: NA
CDR3 protein: CASSPRGLGQPQHF; CDR3 DNA: TGTGCCAGCTCTCCTAGGGGCTTGGGTCAGCCCCAGCATTTT; clone size: medium-sized; J gene: TRBJ1-5; V gene: TRBV6-1; CDR3 length: 14; D gene: NA
CDR3 protein: CATSHEGGRGYGYTF; CDR3 DNA: TGTGCCACCAGCCACGAGGGGGGGCGCGGGTATGGCTACACCTTC; clone size: NA; J gene: TRBJ1-2; V gene: TRBV15; CDR3 length: 15; D gene: NA
CDR3 protein: CAWSVSGYNQPQHF; CDR3 DNA: TGTGCCTGGAGTGTATCGGGGTATAATCAGCCCCAGCATTTT; clone size: medium-sized; J gene: TRBJ1-5; V gene: TRBV30; CDR3 length: 14; D gene: NA
CDR3 protein: CASSSRGHSLNEKLFF; CDR3 DNA: TGTGCCAGCAGTTCTAGGGGGCACAGCCTTAATGAAAAACTGTTTTTT; clone size: NA; J gene: TRBJ1-4; V gene: TRBV12-3/TRBV12-4; CDR3 length: 16; D gene: TRBD1
CDR3 protein: CASSALGVVNQPQHF; CDR3 DNA: TGTGCCAGCAGTGCGTTAGGGGTCGTCAATCAGCCCCAGCATTTT; clone size: few; J gene: TRBJ1-5; V gene: TRBV2; CDR3 length: 15; D gene: NA
CDR3 protein: CASSFAGEGNEQFF; CDR3 DNA: TGTGCCAGCAGCTTTGCGGGAGAAGGCAATGAGCAGTTCTTC; clone size: medium-sized; J gene: TRBJ2-1; V gene: TRBV7-9; CDR3 length: 14; D gene: TRBD2
CDR3 protein: CASSAGTAGGYEQYF; CDR3 DNA: TGCGCCAGCAGCGCTGGGACAGCCGGAGGGTACGAGCAGTACTTC; clone size: NA; J gene: TRBJ2-7; V gene: TRBV5-1; CDR3 length: 15; D gene: NA
CDR3 protein: CASSLAGSSGELFF; CDR3 DNA: TGTGCCAGCAGTCTAGCGGGATCCTCCGGGGAGCTGTTTTTT; clone size: NA; J gene: TRBJ2-2; V gene: TRBV9; CDR3 length: 14; D gene: TRBD2
CDR3 protein: CASSLFYEQYF; CDR3 DNA: TGTGCCAGCAGCCTATTCTACGAGCAGTACTTC; clone size: few; J gene: TRBJ2-7; V gene: TRBV2; CDR3 length: 11; D gene: NA
CDR3 protein: CASSLFSLGGTQYF; CDR3 DNA: TGTGCCAGCAGTTTATTCTCTCTCGGGGGGACCCAGTACTTC; clone size: many; J gene: TRBJ2-5; V gene: TRBV28; CDR3 length: 14; D gene: NA
CDR3 protein: CSARGGTGGYEQYF; CDR3 DNA: TGCAGTGCTAGGGGAGGGACAGGGGGTTACGAGCAGTACTTC; clone size: NA; J gene: TRBJ2-7; V gene: TRBV20-1; CDR3 length: 14; D gene: TRBD1
CDR3 protein: CASSPPLNTEAFF; CDR3 DNA: TGTGCCAGCTCACCACCTTTGAACACTGAAGCTTTCTTT; clone size: once; J gene: TRBJ1-1; V gene: TRBV18; CDR3 length: 13; D gene: NA